Below, 30 T cell receptor beta chains from the same sample are listed, as sequenced in a study of spatial heterogeneity in lung cancer. TCRdb re-called the 5' RACE reads through MiXCR, storing one row per CDR3 protein. The sample consists of about 6,200 distinct CDR3 sequences, more than 15% of them appearing once. Noted time point: sample taken at primary tumor resection. The sequences come from normal lung tissue next to the tumor, collected at surgery. Receptor source: a male donor with early-stage non-small cell lung cancer.

V is TRBV7-9 and J is TRBJ2-1; 8 nucleotides agree with TRBD1. This CDR3 has 16 amino acids. The trim removed 1 base at V and 3 bases at J, leaving 5 bases unmatched. Germline V gene data show CDR1 as SEHNR and CDR2 as FQNEAQ (reference sequence). DNA of the CDR3: TGTGCCAGCAGCTTAGGCCGCGGGACAGGCTACAATGAGCAGTTCTTC. Translating gives CASSLGRGTGYNEQFF.

The DNA of the CDR3 is TGCGCCAGCAGCCAAGGGGGGCGGGACCCCTACAATGAGCAGTTCTTC. As protein: CASSQGGRDPYNEQFF. The chain combines TRBV4-3 with TRBJ2-1; D may correspond to TRBD1 or TRBD2 (6 bases each). The V end was cut by 1 base, the J end by 2 bases, with 12 bases between. The germline V gene has CDR1 LGHNA and CDR2 YSLEER. This CDR3 is 16 amino acids long.

This clonotype has a handful of counts. The gene calls are TRBV18 and TRBJ1-5; D perhaps matches TRBD1 (5 bases). The CDR3 is 17 residues long. In germline, CDR1 is KGHSH, CDR2 LQKENI. V shed 5 bases and J shed 2 bases, with 19 bases lying between them. The CDR3: CASSGPGGPQGNQPQHF. The CDR3 DNA sequence: TGTGCCAGCTCAGGGCCTGGGGGACCTCAAGGCAATCAGCCCCAGCATTTT.

This clonotype was counted a few times. The rearrangement uses TRBV2 and TRBJ2-7; 10 nucleotides agree with TRBD1. CDR3 length: 13 amino acids. Germline V gene lookup returns CDR1 SNHLY and CDR2 FYNNEI. The ends lost 8 bases at V and 10 bases at J; junction bases unmatched: 11. CDR3 bases: TGTGCCAGCGAGCGGACAGGGGGTCCCCCTCAGTACTTC. Its translation is CASERTGGPPQYF.

This clonotype has at least ten counts. The chain employs TRBV19 and TRBJ2-2; D possibly corresponds to TRBD2 (5 bases). Trimming took 2 bases from V and 6 from J, leaving 7 bases between them. Germline V gene lookup returns CDR1 LNHDA and CDR2 SQIVND (reference sequence). The CDR3 extends over 13 amino acids. CDR3 nucleotides: TGTGCCAGTAGTATAACCGGGGCCGGGGAGCTGTTTTTT. Amino acids: CASSITGAGELFF.

There are a few counts of this clonotype. This chain links TRBV28 with TRBJ2-2; no reliable D call. The CDR3 is 11 residues long. The V gene's germline CDR1 is MDHEN and CDR2 SYDVKM. V was cut by 5 bases and J by 6 bases, with 4 bases left in between. In DNA form, the CDR3 reads TGTGCCAGCAGTAGATCCGGGGAGCTGTTTTTT. It specifies CASSRSGELFF.

The chain combines TRBV7-2 with TRBJ1-4; TRBD1 aligns across 7 bases. The CDR3 covers 16 residues. Germline CDR1 is SGHTA and CDR2 is FQGNSA. V was pared by 4 bases and J by 8 bases, with 13 bases of the junction left unmatched. The CDR3 loop is CASSSRGTVYNEKLFF. DNA for the CDR3: TGTGCCAGCAGCTCCAGAGGGACAGTTTATAACGAAAAACTGTTTTTT.

This clonotype has more than one count but fewer than ten. This chain uses TRBV28 with TRBJ2-3; TRBD1 matches at 10 bases. Germline loops: CDR1 MDHEN, CDR2 SYDVKM. After removal of 6 bases from V and 7 bases from J, the junction contained 10 bases not matched to a gene. This CDR3 region has 15 residues. This CDR3 reads CASRSSGTGVNTQYF. For the CDR3, the DNA is TGTGCCAGCAGATCATCCGGGACAGGGGTAAATACGCAGTATTTT.

Sample share makes this clonotype medium-sized (0.01 to 0.1%). CDR3 loop: CASSQTMGELFF. The CDR3 bases are TGTGCCAGCAGCCAGACCATGGGGGAGCTGTTTTTT. This chain connects TRBV11-2 to TRBJ2-2, with unresolved D. CDR3 length equals 12 residues. V was pared by 5 bases and J by 8 bases, with 9 bases between. Germline assignment: CDR1 SGHAT and CDR2 FQNNGV.

This clonotype is medium-sized within its sample. CDR3 sequence (DNA): TGTGCCTGGAGTGCCCCCCTAGCGGTTGGGGTGGATACGCAGTATTTT. It specifies CAWSAPLAVGVDTQYF. This sequence joins TRBV30 and TRBJ2-3; 7 nucleotides agree with TRBD2. The germline V gene encodes CDR1 GTSNPN and CDR2 SVGIG (reference sequence). The CDR3 totals 16 residues. Unmatched junction bases numbered 13, after V lost 1 base and J lost 6 bases. Looking up the rest from reference TRBV30 and TRBJ2-3 gives the full variable domain: SQTIHQWPATLVQPVGSPLSLECTVEGTSNPNLYWYRQAAGRGLQLLFYSVGIGQISSEVPQNLSASRPQDRQFILSSKKLLLSDSGFYLCAWSAPLAVGVDTQYFGPGTRLTVL.

The chain is built from TRBV2 and TRBJ1-5, with D hard to call. The CDR3 consists of 12 residues. Germline V CDR1 and CDR2: SNHLY, FYNNEI. CDR3 sequence reads: CAAGTKNQPQHF. The CDR3 nucleotides are TGTGCAGCGGGTACAAAGAATCAGCCCCAGCATTTT.

The chain recombines TRBV6-5 with TRBJ1-1; no clear D. V was cut by 5 bases and J by 3 bases, with 10 bases left in between. The CDR3 has 13 amino acids. Germline V lookup: CDR1 MNHEY, CDR2 SVGAGI. For the CDR3, the DNA is TGTGCCAGCAGTCCCTGGACCGACACTGAAGCTTTCTTT. This encodes CASSPWTDTEAFF.

A remark on this clonotype: A much larger clone is a single base away; this may be a read error. The J gene is TRBJ2-3, the V gene TRBV7-2; the match to TRBD2 covers 9 bases. Germline loops: CDR1 SGHTA, CDR2 FQGNSA. CDR3 length: 15 amino acids. V dropped 2 bases and J dropped 2; count of bases not matched to a gene: 2. CDR3 in DNA: TGTGCCAGCAGCTTACTAGCGGGATCCACAGATACGCAGTATTTT. This translates into CASSLLAGSTDTQYF.

This clonotype was seen a handful of times. The J gene is TRBJ2-5, the V gene TRBV20-1; the match to TRBD2 covers 11 bases. CDR3 length: 15 residues. V lost 6 bases and J lost 3; bases outside the gene matches: 9. CDR1 is DFQATT, CDR2 SNEGSKA, per germline (reference sequence). CDR3 protein: CSASPGTSGEETQYF. For the CDR3, the DNA is TGCAGTGCCTCCCCCGGGACTAGCGGTGAAGAGACCCAGTACTTC.

By sample share, this clonotype is medium-sized. The chain joins TRBV7-6 to TRBJ1-6; D is perhaps TRBD1 (5 bases). Trimming pared 3 bases from V and 4 bases from J, leaving 7 bases between. CDR1 and CDR2 (germline): SGHVS, FNYEAQ. The CDR3 is 14 residues long. The CDR3 loop is CASSLTAYNSPLHF. Written as DNA, the CDR3 is TGTGCCAGCAGCTTGACAGCGTATAATTCACCCCTCCACTTT.

V gene TRBV7-9 combines with J gene TRBJ2-1, with 14 bases aligning to TRBD2. The V and J ends lost 4 bases and 7 bases, in that order; junction bases with no gene match: 6. CDR1 and CDR2 (germline): SEHNR, FQNEAQ (reference sequence). The CDR3 has 16 amino acids. Written as DNA, the CDR3 is TGTGCCAGCAGCTCTGAGACTAGCGGGAGGGTGAATGAGCAGTTCTTC. As protein: CASSSETSGRVNEQFF.

The V call is TRBV20-1, the J call TRBJ2-7, with a tentative D call TRBD2 (5 bases). Germline-derived CDR1 and CDR2 are DFQATT and SNEGSKA (reference sequence). Trimming stripped 0 bases from V and 3 bases from J, with 6 bases between. The CDR3 spans 12 residues. The CDR3 region is CSARDAGYEQYF. Here the CDR3 DNA reads TGCAGTGCTAGAGATGCGGGCTACGAGCAGTACTTC.

V and J are TRBV2 and TRBJ2-2; TRBD1 aligns across 7 bases. Germline CDR1 reads SNHLY; CDR2 reads FYNNEI. V was pared by 4 bases and J by 5 bases, with 7 bases of the junction left unmatched. This CDR3 has 15 amino acids. Written as DNA, the CDR3 is TGTGCCAGCAGTGCTGAGGGACAGATTACCGGGGAGCTGTTTTTT. It specifies CASSAEGQITGELFF.

The V gene is TRBV6-5, the J gene TRBJ2-2, with D perhaps matching TRBD2 (5 bases). The ends were cut back, 5 bases at V and 1 base at J, with 11 bases in the middle. The germline CDR1 and CDR2 sequences are MNHEY and SVGAGI. The CDR3 extends over 15 amino acids. For the CDR3, the DNA is TGTGCCAGCAGTAATAGCGTTTTGAACACCGGGGAGCTGTTTTTT. This encodes CASSNSVLNTGELFF.

This clonotype was recorded a few times. This chain uses TRBV20-1 with TRBJ2-3; 11 bases match TRBD2. There are 15 residues in the CDR3. Germline CDR1 and CDR2: DFQATT and SNEGSKA (reference sequence). J was trimmed by 6 bases and V by 6 bases; bases with no gene match: 11. DNA of the CDR3: TGCAGTGCGACCGGGACTAGCGGTTCTCAGGATACGCAGTATTTT. The encoded protein is CSATGTSGSQDTQYF.

The chain couples TRBV5-4 to TRBJ2-3; a weak D match, TRBD2 (6 bases). The V gene lost 4 bases and the J gene lost 5 bases, with 17 bases spanning the gap. The CDR3 runs to 15 residues. Germline values: CDR1 SGHNT, CDR2 YYREEE (reference sequence). CDR3 in amino acids: CASSGAGPAGDTQYF. The CDR3 DNA reads as TGTGCCAGCAGCGGAGCGGGCCCGGCAGGAGATACGCAGTATTTT. The complete variable domain, with remaining parts taken from reference TRBV5-4 and TRBJ2-3, reads ETGVTQSPTHLIKTRGQQVTLRCSSQSGHNTVSWYQQALGQGPQFIFQYYREEENGRGNFPPRFSGLQFPNYSSELNVNALELDDSALYLCASSGAGPAGDTQYFGPGTRLTVL.

This clonotype was picked up a small number of times. The chain joins TRBV2 to TRBJ1-1, with 8 bases fitting TRBD1. CDR1 and CDR2 from the germline V gene are SNHLY and FYNNEI. The CDR3 runs 14 residues. V was clipped by 4 bases and J by 4 bases; unmatched bases: 5. The chain's CDR3 is CASSALTGATEAFF. The CDR3 region has the DNA TGTGCCAGCAGTGCCCTGACAGGGGCCACTGAAGCTTTCTTT.

The CDR3, as DNA: TGTGCCAGCAGTTTGGACAGCTACAATCAGCCCCAGCATTTT. Its translation: CASSLDSYNQPQHF. This rearrangement joins TRBV27 to TRBJ1-5; the D gene is possibly TRBD1 (6 bases). The CDR3 extends over 14 amino acids. V lost 3 bases and J 3 bases, leaving 9 bases between the germline ends. Germline loops: CDR1 MNHEY, CDR2 SMNVEV (reference sequence).

By share, this clonotype ranks as medium-sized. The chain couples TRBV25-1 to TRBJ2-3; tentatively, D is TRBD2 (6 bases). Germline V lookup: CDR1 MGHDK, CDR2 SYGVNS. The CDR3 is 17 residues long. V lost 1 base and J 11 bases, leaving 25 bases between the germline ends. This CDR3 is CASSEFRGSGTRGVQYF. Written as DNA, the CDR3 is TGTGCCAGCAGTGAATTTCGGGGGAGCGGCACCCGGGGAGTGCAGTATTTT.

This rearrangement joins TRBV6-5 to TRBJ1-4, with a tentative D call TRBD1 (6 bases). This CDR3 has 14 residues. Germline V gene sequence: CDR1 MNHEY, CDR2 SVGAGI. Trimming removed 2 bases at V and 3 bases at J, with 7 bases between. The DNA of the CDR3 is TGTGCCAGCAGTTACGGGGGGCCTAATGAAAAACTGTTTTTT. Encoded protein: CASSYGGPNEKLFF.

The V and J genes are TRBV6-5 and TRBJ2-7, with a tentative D call TRBD2 (6 bases). The CDR3 is made up of 17 amino acids. CDR1 is MNHEY and CDR2 is SVGAGI in the germline V gene. Deletions cut 1 base from V and 7 bases from J, with 23 bases between. The DNA for the CDR3 is TGTGCCAGCAGTTACTATCCCCCGGGGCGGGATAGAGGGGAGCAGTACTTC. Its protein product is CASSYYPPGRDRGEQYF.

This clonotype was counted only a few times. The genes are TRBV5-4 and TRBJ2-1; D is ambiguous. CDR1 and CDR2 (germline): SGHNT, YYREEE (reference sequence). Trimming cost V 5 bases and J 7 bases, with 10 bases left between them. The CDR3 sequence is 12 residues long. CDR3 sequence: CASRTEENEQFF. DNA of the CDR3: TGTGCCAGCAGAACAGAGGAAAATGAGCAGTTCTTC.

This clonotype is medium-sized within its sample. The chain uses TRBV2 and TRBJ2-3; 8 positions match TRBD2. Germline assignment: CDR1 SNHLY and CDR2 FYNNEI. The CDR3 runs 15 residues. J gave up 3 bases and V 1 base, and 3 bases lay outside the gene matches. The CDR3 is CASSEERELTDTQYF. CDR3 sequence (DNA): TGTGCCAGCAGTGAAGAGCGGGAGCTTACAGATACGCAGTATTTT.

This clonotype is termed medium-sized (0.01 to 0.1%). This chain links TRBV20-1 with TRBJ2-2; no reliable D call. The CDR3 runs 12 residues. Per the germline V gene, CDR1 is DFQATT and CDR2 is SNEGSKA (reference sequence). Trimming left V 3 bases short and J 7 bases short, with 9 bases between. The CDR3 region has the DNA TGCAGTGCTAGGGGCAATGACGGGGAGCTGTTTTTT. Its protein product is CSARGNDGELFF.

The genes are TRBV6-5 and TRBJ1-5; TRBD1 matches at 8 bases. The germline gives CDR1 MNHEY, CDR2 SVGAGI. Unmatched junction bases numbered 4, after V lost 5 bases and J lost 4 bases. This CDR3 is 14 amino acids long. The DNA of the CDR3 is TGTGCCAGCAGTCCCAGGACAGGGAATCAGCCCCAGCATTTT. Translation gives CASSPRTGNQPQHF.